Following are 20 T cell receptor beta chains from one sample sequenced in a study of Ad26.COV2.S vaccination and SARS-CoV-2 variants. The treatment denotes: approximately 18 received Ad26.COV2.S at low or high dose, single or two shots; about 5 received placebo; per-sample allocation not given. Specimen acquisition occurred on day 63 following the initial vaccine or placebo injection. Produced via immunoSEQ multiplex PCR; TCRdb's table is partial and in-frame only. Here the sample spans over 400,000 clones, about nine tenths being singletons. The specimen comprised peripheral blood, sampled in a trial of Ad26.COV2.S vaccine versus placebo. The receptors were gathered from a person aged 18 to 59 who received the Ad26.COV2.S COVID-19 vaccine or a placebo.

The chain employs TRBV28 and TRBJ2-7, with 7 bases identical to TRBD1. V lost 7 bases, J lost 6 bases, and 6 bases stayed unmatched. The V gene's germline CDR1 is MDHEN and CDR2 SYDVKM. The CDR3 extends over 12 amino acids. The CDR3 nucleotides read TGTGCCAGCACCGGACAGGCGGGCGAGCAGTACTTC. Translation gives CASTGQAGEQYF.

This clone was detected only once. The chain couples TRBV30 to TRBJ2-1; 10 nucleotides align to TRBD1. CDR1 GTSNPN and CDR2 SVGIG come from the germline V gene (reference sequence). This CDR3 spans 14 amino acids. J lost 8 bases, V lost 5 bases, and 9 bases had no gene match. The CDR3 protein is CAWGTGTGDDEQFF. The CDR3 bases are TGTGCCTGGGGGACCGGGACAGGGGACGATGAGCAGTTCTTC.

The chain carries TRBV6-5 and TRBJ1-1, with D perhaps TRBD1 (6 bases). Trimming removed 7 bases at V and 5 bases at J, with 20 bases between. The length of the CDR3 is 15 residues. Germline V gives CDR1 MNHEY, CDR2 SVGAGI. CDR3 coding DNA: TGTGCCAGCAACAGTGATACAGGGTCTGGGACTGAAGCTTTCTTT. Translation: CASNSDTGSGTEAFF.

The chain joins TRBV10-2 to TRBJ1-1; 8 bases are a match to TRBD1. The CDR3 is 13 residues long. Per germline, CDR1 WSHSY and CDR2 SAAADI. Trimming removed 4 bases from V and 4 bases from J; junction bases left unmatched: 2. CDR3: CASSGDRGTEAFF. As DNA, the CDR3 is TGCGCCAGCAGTGGAGACAGGGGCACTGAAGCTTTCTTT.

V and J are TRBV7-9 and TRBJ2-1; the D gene could be TRBD1 or TRBD2 (6 bases each). This CDR3 is 16 amino acids long. Germline loops: CDR1 SEHNR, CDR2 FQNEAQ (reference sequence). Trimming removed 5 bases at V and 4 bases at J, with 18 bases between. CDR3 coding DNA: TGTGCCAGCAGCGCCGGGGGCCAGGGTTTATACAATGAGCAGTTCTTC. This translates into CASSAGGQGLYNEQFF.

The rearrangement links TRBV2 to TRBJ2-3, with no clear D. The CDR3 totals 10 residues. Trimming stripped 2 bases from V and 10 bases from J, with 4 bases between. Germline CDR1 and CDR2: SNHLY and FYNNEI. CDR3 nucleotide sequence: TGTGCCAGCAGTGAAACTGCGCAGTATTTT. Protein product: CASSETAQYF.

The V call is TRBV5-6, the J call TRBJ1-5; a weak D match, TRBD1 (5 bases). Germline CDR1 is SGHDT and CDR2 is YYEEEE. Trimming left V 5 bases short and J 0 bases short, with 15 bases between. The CDR3 totals 16 residues. The CDR3 nucleotides are TGTGCCAGCAGTTCCCAGACAGACTATAGCAATCAGCCCCAGCATTTT. Amino acids: CASSSQTDYSNQPQHF.

This chain links TRBV28 with TRBJ1-2; 9 bases match TRBD1. The trim removed 5 bases at V and 3 bases at J, leaving 7 bases unmatched. The CDR3 is 15 residues long. CDR1 MDHEN and CDR2 SYDVKM come from the germline V gene. CDR3 nucleotides: TGTGCCAGCAGTGGGGACAGGGATTGGGACTATGGCTACACCTTC. It specifies CASSGDRDWDYGYTF.

The chain recombines TRBV5-1 with TRBJ2-2; D tentatively fits TRBD1 or TRBD2 (5 bases each). Per the germline V gene, CDR1 is SGHRS and CDR2 is YFSETQ. This CDR3 spans 14 amino acids. Deletions cut 0 bases from V and 7 bases from J, with 10 bases between. The CDR3: CASSLELGVGELFF. The CDR3 DNA reads as TGCGCCAGCAGCTTGGAACTAGGGGTCGGGGAGCTGTTTTTT.

This sequence joins TRBV28 and TRBJ2-1, with 7 bases lining up with TRBD1. The CDR3 sequence is 14 residues long. The germline V gene has CDR1 MDHEN and CDR2 SYDVKM. J gave up 2 bases and V 7 bases, and 5 bases lay outside the gene matches. Written as DNA, the CDR3 is TGTGCCAGCACCGGGACAGCCCCCTACAATGAGCAGTTCTTC. Translation: CASTGTAPYNEQFF.

This chain connects TRBV12-5 to TRBJ2-3; TRBD2 matches 8 bases. This CDR3 has 14 amino acids. Germline V gene sequence: CDR1 LGHNT, CDR2 FRNRAP. Unmatched junction bases numbered 5, after V lost 7 bases and J lost 2 bases. CDR3 residues: CASALAGPTDTQYF. CDR3 DNA sequence: TGTGCTAGTGCCTTAGCGGGACCCACAGATACGCAGTATTTT. The entire variable domain, with the rest obtained from reference TRBV12-5 and TRBJ2-3, is as follows: DARVTQTPRHKVTEMGQEVTMRCQPILGHNTVFWYRQTMMQGLELLAYFRNRAPLDDSGMPKDRFSAEMPDATLATLKIQPSEPRDSAVYFCASALAGPTDTQYFGPGTRLTVL.

The CDR3 here is CASSLRELSYEQYF. The CDR3 coding sequence is TGTGCCAGCAGCTTACGGGAGCTCTCCTACGAGCAGTACTTC. The chain carries TRBV7-9 and TRBJ2-7, with D possibly TRBD2 on 6 matching bases. V lost 2 bases to trimming and J lost 0 bases, with 8 bases between them. CDR3 length: 14 residues. Germline CDR1 reads SEHNR; CDR2 reads FQNEAQ (reference sequence).

This clone was found once. This chain links TRBV7-3 with TRBJ2-1, with 11 bases identical to TRBD2. The V gene end was trimmed by 6 bases and the J gene end by 7 bases; junction bases not matched to a gene: 2. Germline values: CDR1 SGHTA, CDR2 FQGTGA. The CDR3 spans 13 residues. The CDR3, as DNA: TGTGCCAGCAGAGCTAGCGGGAGGAATGAGCAGTTCTTC. Protein sequence: CASRASGRNEQFF.

V and J are TRBV5-1 and TRBJ2-5; a possible D gene is TRBD1 (6 bases). Germline V gives CDR1 SGHRS, CDR2 YFSETQ. CDR3 length: 16 residues. The V end was cut by 4 bases, the J end by 5 bases, with 21 bases between. Written as DNA, the CDR3 is TGCGCCAGCAGCGTCCGGGACACGGAAACCAGTGAGACCCAGTACTTC. Encoded protein: CASSVRDTETSETQYF.

The V call is TRBV14, the J call TRBJ2-2, with TRBD2 as a possible D gene (6 bases). Between the trimmed V and J ends, which lost 7 bases and 7 bases, there was a span of 13 bases. CDR3 length: 13 amino acids. The V gene's germline CDR1 is SGHDN and CDR2 FVKESK. CDR3: CASMEGLNGELFF. The CDR3 coding sequence is TGTGCCAGCATGGAGGGGTTGAACGGGGAGCTGTTTTTT.

The chain uses TRBV4-1 and TRBJ2-7; 15 nucleotides align to TRBD2. This CDR3 comprises 16 residues. V was pared by 3 bases and J by 7 bases, with 7 bases of the junction left unmatched. Germline assignment: CDR1 MGHRA and CDR2 YSYEKL. CDR3 sequence: CASSQVPGLAGGEQYF. CDR3 DNA sequence: TGCGCCAGCAGCCAGGTTCCGGGACTAGCGGGAGGTGAGCAGTACTTC.

The rearrangement links TRBV28 to TRBJ2-3; 9 nucleotides match TRBD2. Per germline, CDR1 MDHEN and CDR2 SYDVKM. With 8 bases clipped from V and 6 bases from J, the junction kept 9 bases outside the gene matches. This CDR3 is 14 amino acids long. The CDR3 loop is CASVLAGWGDTQYF. For the CDR3, the DNA is TGTGCCAGCGTGCTAGCGGGGTGGGGGGATACGCAGTATTTT. Based on the CDR3 plus reference TRBV28 and TRBJ2-3, the full variable domain is DVKVTQSSRYLVKRTGEKVFLECVQDMDHENMFWYRQDPGLGLRLIYFSYDVKMKEKGDIPEGYSVSREKKERFSLILESASTNQTSMYLCASVLAGWGDTQYFGPGTRLTVL.

The chain is built from TRBV9 and TRBJ2-7; D not resolved. CDR1 is SGDLS and CDR2 is YYNGEE in the germline V gene. The CDR3 runs 15 residues. V was shortened by 4 bases and J by 2 bases, with 16 bases between the two germline ends. The CDR3 nucleotides are TGTGCCAGCAGCAACGAGGAAGTTCCTCCCTACGAGCAGTACTTC. Translation gives CASSNEEVPPYEQYF.

This chain uses TRBV7-9 with TRBJ2-7; D call uncertain. CDR3 size: 14 residues. The V end lost 5 bases, the J end lost 2 bases, and 13 bases lay between the germline ends. The germline V gene encodes CDR1 SEHNR and CDR2 FQNEAQ (reference sequence). The CDR3 sequence is CASSPLPSTYEQYF. In DNA form, the CDR3 reads TGTGCCAGCAGCCCCCTACCCTCTACCTACGAGCAGTACTTC.

The sample holds one count of this clone. The V and J genes are TRBV5-1 and TRBJ2-2; 8 bases match TRBD2. The germline CDR1 and CDR2 sequences are SGHRS and YFSETQ. The CDR3 is 16 amino acids. V lost 3 bases and J lost 3; bases outside the gene matches: 7. CDR3 amino acids: CASSSAGVSYTGELFF. As DNA, the CDR3 is TGCGCCAGCAGCTCAGCGGGAGTATCCTACACCGGGGAGCTGTTTTTT.